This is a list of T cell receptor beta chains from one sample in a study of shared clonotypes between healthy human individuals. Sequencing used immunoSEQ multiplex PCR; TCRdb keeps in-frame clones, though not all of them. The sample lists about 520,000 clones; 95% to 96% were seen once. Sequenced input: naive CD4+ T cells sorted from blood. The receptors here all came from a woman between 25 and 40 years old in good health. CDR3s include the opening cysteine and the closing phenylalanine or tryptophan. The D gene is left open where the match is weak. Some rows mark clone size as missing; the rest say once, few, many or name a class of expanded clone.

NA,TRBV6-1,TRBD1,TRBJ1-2,CASSEGGQIYGYTF,TGTGCCAGCAGCGAAGGGGGACAGATATATGGCTACACCTTC
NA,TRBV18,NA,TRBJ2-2,CASSPRDGELFF,TGTGCCAGCTCACCACGGGACGGGGAGCTGTTTTTT
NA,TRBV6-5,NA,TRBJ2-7,CASSYSRVPYYEQYF,TGTGCCAGCAGTTACTCTCGGGTGCCCTACTACGAGCAGTACTTC
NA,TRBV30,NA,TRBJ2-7,CACDWRGSIREQYF,TGTGCCTGCGATTGGAGGGGGAGTATCCGCGAGCAGTACTTC
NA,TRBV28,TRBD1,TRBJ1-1,CASKPDRVGPEAFF,TGTGCCAGCAAACCAGACAGGGTTGGGCCCGAAGCTTTCTTT
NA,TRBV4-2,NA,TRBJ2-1,CASSQDWLASGEQFF,TGTGCCAGCAGCCAAGATTGGCTAGCGTCGGGCGAGCAGTTCTTC
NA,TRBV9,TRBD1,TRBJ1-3,CASSVGVEGGRGNTIYF,TGTGCCAGCAGCGTAGGAGTGGAAGGGGGCCGTGGAAACACCATATATTTT
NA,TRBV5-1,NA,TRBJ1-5,CASSPQPGSNQPQHF,TGCGCCAGCTCCCCCCAGCCAGGCAGCAATCAGCCCCAGCATTTT
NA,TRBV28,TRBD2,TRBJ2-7,CASSLTGGPSYEQYF,TGTGCCAGCAGTTTAACGGGAGGGCCTTCCTACGAGCAGTACTTC
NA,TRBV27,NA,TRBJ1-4,CASSLWGAEKLFF,TGTGCCAGCAGTTTATGGGGGGCTGAAAAACTGTTTTTT
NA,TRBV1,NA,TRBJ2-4,CTGGKKRERPAKNIQYF,TGCACCGGCGGGAAAAAGCGGGAACGACCAGCCAAAAACATTCAGTACTTC
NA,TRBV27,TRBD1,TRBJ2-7,CASRIRGQGHEQYF,TGTGCCAGCAGGATCCGAGGACAGGGCCACGAGCAGTACTTC
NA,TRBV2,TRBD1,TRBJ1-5,CAGTRDRYQPQHF,TGTGCCGGCACCCGGGACAGATATCAGCCCCAGCATTTT
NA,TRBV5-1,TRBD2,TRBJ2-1,CASSAGQRDNGEQFF,TGCGCCAGCAGCGCTGGCCAGCGGGATAATGGTGAGCAGTTCTTC
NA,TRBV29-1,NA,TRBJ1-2,CSVEDPVYGYTF,TGCAGCGTTGAAGACCCTGTCTATGGCTACACCTTC
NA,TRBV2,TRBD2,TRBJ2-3,CASERAGADTQYF,TGTGCCAGCGAGCGGGCGGGGGCAGATACGCAGTATTTT
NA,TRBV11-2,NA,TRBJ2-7,CASSFTGSHEQYF,TGTGCCAGCAGTTTTACAGGGTCCCACGAGCAGTACTTC
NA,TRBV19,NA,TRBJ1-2,CASSIWRAGYTF,TGTGCCAGTAGTATTTGGCGGGCCGGCTACACCTTC
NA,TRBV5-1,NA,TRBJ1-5,CASSLGGQNNQPQHF,TGCGCCAGCAGCTTGGGCGGTCAGAACAATCAGCCCCAGCATTTT
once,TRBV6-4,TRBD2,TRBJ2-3,CASSLLADTDTQYF,TGTGCCAGCAGCCTACTAGCGGACACAGATACGCAGTATTTT
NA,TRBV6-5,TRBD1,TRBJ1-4,CASSPQDRVTEKLFF,TGTGCCAGCAGTCCCCAGGACAGGGTGACTGAAAAACTGTTTTTT
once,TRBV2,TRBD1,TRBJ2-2,CASSGQGNTGELFF,TGTGCCAGCAGTGGACAGGGGAACACCGGGGAGCTGTTTTTT
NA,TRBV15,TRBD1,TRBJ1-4,CATSRVGTGDEKLFF,TGTGCCACCAGCAGAGTCGGGACAGGGGATGAAAAACTGTTTTTT
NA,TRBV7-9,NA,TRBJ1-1,CASSSAPEAFF,TGTGCCAGCAGCTCAGCCCCTGAAGCTTTCTTT
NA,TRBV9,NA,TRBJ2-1,CASSSLSSQAGEQFF,TGTGCCAGCAGCTCTCTTTCGAGTCAGGCTGGTGAGCAGTTCTTC
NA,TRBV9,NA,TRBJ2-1,CASSVEWSGSGEQFF,TGTGCCAGCAGCGTAGAATGGAGTGGTAGCGGTGAGCAGTTCTTC
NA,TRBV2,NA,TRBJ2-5,CASKEFQETQYF,TGTGCCAGCAAGGAGTTCCAAGAGACCCAGTACTTC
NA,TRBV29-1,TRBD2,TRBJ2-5,CSVNGLDETQYF,TGCAGCGTTAACGGACTAGACGAGACCCAGTACTTC